This TCR beta chain was sequenced during a study of CD8+ T cells in alopecia areata. Across the study: The study gave tofacitinib for 6 to 18 months, then 6 months off drug.

The table lists this clone with a few counts. Antigen specificity is unknown. From alopecia areata patients, lesional scalp punch biopsies and peripheral blood were collected. Study-level points and caveats: For lesional scalp, especially alopecia totalis/universalis, clonality was higher than in normal scalp.

cDNA serving as the sequencing template came from extracted, reverse transcribed RNA. Clones were sequenced by immunoSEQ multiplex PCR, and TCRdb holds only the in-frame ones, with some missing. The sample shows over 150,000 clones, about 63% of them seen only once. The material was CD4+ T cells sorted from blood, obtained at week 0. The sequence came from a human donor with alopecia areata.

The CDR3 DNA reads TGCAGCGGAGAAGACACAGATACGCAGTATTTT. This codes for CSGEDTDTQYF. The chain uses TRBV29-1 and TRBJ2-3; D ambiguous. The CDR3 runs to 11 residues. Germline loops: CDR1 SQVTM, CDR2 ANQGSEA. V was pared by 7 bases and J by 2 bases, with 7 bases between.